This T cell receptor (beta chain) is drawn from a study of T cells in Graves' hyperthyroidism and ophthalmopathy. This clonotype was counted a few times. The target antigen is unknown. Uncontrolled infection, other autoimmune disease, pregnancy or lactation led to exclusion. Trimming at V came to 5 bases and at J to 3 bases, leaving 13 bases not matched to a gene. Germline CDR1 is SEHNR and CDR2 is FQNEAQ (reference sequence). CDR3 size: 17 residues. Amplification of TCR beta CDR3 regions was performed using RNA transcripts as template. The study used the HTBI primer set for a first-round RT-PCR of the TCR CDR3. TCRdb reprocessed the multiplex PCR reads via MiXCR and lists one record per CDR3 protein. The sample consists of about 640,000 distinct CDR3 sequences, about a fifth of them appearing once. Broader study findings: The majority of expanded thyroid clonotypes above 0.001 also appeared in blood. Before onset, by a median of approximately 5.9 months, the model predicted ophthalmopathy.

The sample was blood. This clonotype was sampled from a man aged 25 to 45 with Graves' ophthalmopathy. The genes are TRBV7-9 and TRBJ2-3; 8 bases align to TRBD2. The CDR3 nucleotides read TGTGCCAGCAGCCCGCACTGGACTAGCAGGAAGACAGATACGCAGTATTTT. This sequence encodes CASSPHWTSRKTDTQYF.